Detailed here is one T cell receptor (beta chain). Its antigen is unknown. The entry originates in a study of spatial heterogeneity in lung cancer. Per germline, CDR1 SGHAT and CDR2 FQNNGV. This CDR3 is 14 amino acids long. V lost 1 base and J lost 6, with 9 bases in between. This sample's time point: sample taken at primary tumor resection. TCRdb re-derived calls from the 5' RACE reads in MiXCR, one entry per CDR3 protein. The sample holds about 20,000 distinct CDR3 sequences, around a sixth seen once. Overall study results and limits: Counts that tracked tumor mutation counts were those of expanded intratumoral alpha and beta TCRs.

This receptor was identified in a female donor with early-stage non-small cell lung cancer. This chain links TRBV11-2 with TRBJ2-2; maybe TRBD1 (6 bases). The specimen comprised lung tumor tissue, sampled at surgery. CDR3 in DNA: TGTGCCAGCAGCTTAGTTTGGGGGCCCGGGGAGCTGTTTTTT. This encodes CASSLVWGPGELFF.